This T cell receptor (beta chain) was sequenced in a study of T cells in Graves' hyperthyroidism and ophthalmopathy. Study overall: The initial diagnosis was the point when peripheral blood was collected, ahead of any treatment. Study results and caveats: Most thyroid-expanded clonotypes above 0.001 were also found in blood.

Concerning this clonotype itself: Antigen unknown.

Researchers took RNA transcripts and amplified the TCR beta CDR3 regions from them. The HTBI primer set drove a first-round RT-PCR of the TCR CDR3. Via MiXCR, TCRdb re-called the multiplex PCR reads, giving one row per CDR3 protein. The repertoire holds approximately 530,000 distinct CDR3 sequences, with approximately 15% as singletons. Hyperthyroidism of Graves' type that showed no ophthalmopathy progression within 18 months was stable. With a duration under 2 months, the hyperthyroidism was newly diagnosed in patients aged 18 to 65. The ends lost 6 bases at V and 3 bases at J; junction bases unmatched: 14. The CDR3 loop spans 17 amino acids. Germline V gives CDR1 MDHEN, CDR2 SYDVKM.

Sequenced material: blood. This sequence was found in a woman in her late teens or twenties with Graves' hyperthyroidism. The gene calls are TRBV28 and TRBJ2-1; 7 nucleotides line up with TRBD2. The CDR3, as DNA: TGTGCCAGCAGCCCCGGCTGGGCGGGAGTGGACTACAATGAGCAGTTCTTC. The encoded protein is CASSPGWAGVDYNEQFF.